The 29 T cell receptor beta chains below were found in one sample sequenced in a study of T cell responses to AZD1222 COVID-19 vaccine. Profiled with immunoSEQ multiplex PCR; TCRdb holds only in-frame clones, not every one. Here the sample spans some 150,000 clones, approximately 90% being singletons. This material consisted of peripheral blood, taken on day 0 of MenACWY control vaccination. Receptors originate from an adult in good health.

The chain combines TRBV3-1 (or the pseudogene TRBV3-2) with TRBJ1-2; D not certain. The CDR3 sequence is 10 residues long. CDR1 and CDR2 from the germline V gene are LGHDT and YNNKEL (reference sequence). The V end was cut by 6 bases, the J end by 6 bases, with 5 bases between. The DNA of the CDR3 is TGTGCCAGCAGTGGGGATGGCTACACCTTC. Its translation: CASSGDGYTF.

The rearrangement joins TRBV11-2 to TRBJ1-4; possibly TRBD1 for D (6 bases). Germline lookup yields CDR1 SGHAT and CDR2 FQNNGV. The CDR3 is 14 amino acids. With 4 bases removed from V and 2 bases from J, the gap between germline ends came to 8 bases. The CDR3 DNA follows: TGTGCCAGCAGCTACAGGGTCACTAATGAAAAACTGTTTTTT. This sequence encodes CASSYRVTNEKLFF.

This clone appeared a few times. The chain is built from TRBV18 and TRBJ2-7; D unresolved. The CDR3 extends over 13 amino acids. Germline values: CDR1 KGHSH, CDR2 LQKENI. V was trimmed by 2 bases and J by 2 bases, leaving 7 bases between them. CDR3 nucleotides: TGTGCCAGCTCACCAGCAGGAGCCTACGAGCAGTACTTC. Its translation is CASSPAGAYEQYF.

The chain has TRBV9 and TRBJ1-5; D ambiguous. Germline V lookup: CDR1 SGDLS, CDR2 YYNGEE. V was cut by 0 bases and J by 4 bases, with 14 bases left in between. CDR3 length: 16 amino acids. The CDR3 DNA sequence: TGTGCCAGCAGCGTAGACGGGAGGTCAGTTAATCAGCCCCAGCATTTT. Protein product: CASSVDGRSVNQPQHF. Filled out from reference TRBV9 and TRBJ1-5, the complete variable domain reads DSGVTQTPKHLITATGQRVTLRCSPRSGDLSVYWYQQSLDQGLQFLIQYYNGEERAKGNILERFSAQQFPDLHSELNLSSLELGDSALYFCASSVDGRSVNQPQHFGDGTRLSIL.

The rearrangement links TRBV10-3 to TRBJ2-2; no reliable D call. The CDR3 is 17 residues long. Germline V gives CDR1 ENHRY, CDR2 SYGVKD. Trimming took 10 bases from V and 4 from J, leaving 25 bases between them. The CDR3 sequence is CATTPGSLQTVTGELFF. CDR3 coding DNA: TGTGCCACTACCCCGGGTAGCCTTCAAACCGTCACCGGGGAGCTGTTTTTT.

This chain links TRBV19 with TRBJ1-5; D is uncertain. The CDR3 covers 12 residues. Germline CDR1 and CDR2: LNHDA and SQIVND (reference sequence). Trimming cost V 9 bases and J 3 bases, with 9 bases left between them. The CDR3: CASRRANQPQHF. For the CDR3, the DNA is TGTGCCAGCCGAAGAGCCAATCAGCCCCAGCATTTT.

CDR3 DNA sequence: TGTGCCAGCAGTTTGAGGGTGGGGATGAACACTGAAGCTTTCTTT. Translated: CASSLRVGMNTEAFF. V and J are TRBV27 and TRBJ1-1, with D hard to call. V was trimmed by 3 bases and J by 0 bases, leaving 11 bases between them. CDR1 is MNHEY, CDR2 SMNVEV, per germline (reference sequence). The CDR3 is made up of 15 amino acids.

This chain uses TRBV7-2 with TRBJ2-1, with D unclear. The V end was cut by 1 base, the J end by 6 bases, with 4 bases between. CDR3 length equals 12 residues. Germline CDR1 reads SGHTA; CDR2 reads FQGNSA. The CDR3 here is CASSLGRNEQFF. In nucleotides, the CDR3 is TGTGCCAGCAGCTTAGGTCGCAATGAGCAGTTCTTC.

The chain combines TRBV14 with TRBJ2-1, with 13 bases fitting TRBD2. Trimming cost V 4 bases and J 7 bases; bases outside gene matches: 7. The CDR3 spans 16 residues. From germline, CDR1 is SGHDN and CDR2 FVKESK. Here the CDR3 reads CASSPPGLAGVNEQFF. In nucleotides, the CDR3 is TGTGCCAGCAGCCCCCCCGGACTAGCGGGAGTTAATGAGCAGTTCTTC.

The CDR3 DNA is TGTGCCAGTAGTCCGCGGGACAGCAATCAGCCCCAGCATTTT. It yields the protein CASSPRDSNQPQHF. V is TRBV19 and J is TRBJ1-5, with a weak D call TRBD1 (5 bases). The CDR3 sequence is 14 residues long. V shed 5 bases and J shed 1 base, with 9 bases lying between them. CDR1 is LNHDA, CDR2 SQIVND, per germline (reference sequence).

This clone was counted only a few times. The genes are TRBV5-4 and TRBJ2-7; D unclear. CDR1 and CDR2 from the germline V gene are SGHNT and YYREEE (reference sequence). The germline V and J ends were trimmed by 0 bases and 2 bases, with 9 bases remaining between them. CDR3 size: 14 residues. The CDR3 region has the DNA TGTGCCAGCAGCTTGGAAGGGCAACCCTACGAGCAGTACTTC. It specifies CASSLEGQPYEQYF.

V is TRBV9 and J is TRBJ2-3; no reliable D call. Germline V gene lookup returns CDR1 SGDLS and CDR2 YYNGEE. The CDR3 totals 16 residues. Deletions cut 4 bases from V and 1 base from J, with 16 bases between. The CDR3 here is CASSYDWASGTDTQYF. The CDR3, as DNA: TGTGCCAGCAGCTACGACTGGGCCTCTGGCACAGATACGCAGTATTTT.

This chain joins TRBV30 and TRBJ1-3; D not certain. V gave up 3 bases and J gave up 1 base, with 16 bases separating them. This CDR3 spans 16 amino acids. The germline V gene has CDR1 GTSNPN and CDR2 SVGIG (reference sequence). CDR3 protein: CAWSSLQESSGNTIYF. DNA for the CDR3: TGTGCCTGGAGCTCCCTCCAGGAGTCGTCTGGAAACACCATATATTTT. The variable domain in full, with the rest retrieved from reference TRBV30 and TRBJ1-3, is SQTIHQWPATLVQPVGSPLSLECTVEGTSNPNLYWYRQAAGRGLQLLFYSVGIGQISSEVPQNLSASRPQDRQFILSSKKLLLSDSGFYLCAWSSLQESSGNTIYFGEGSWLTVV.

A word on this clone: At one end the junction does not follow the germline gene, possibly because of a read error. The V and J genes are TRBV10-3 and TRBJ2-1, with D hard to call. CDR1 and CDR2 (germline): ENHRY, SYGVKD. The CDR3 contains 13 residues. The DNA for the CDR3 is TGTGCCATCAGTGAGACATCCTCCAATGAGCAGTTCTTC. It specifies CAISETSSNEQFF.

The chain is built from TRBV2 and TRBJ2-5; the match to TRBD2 covers 9 bases. The V segment lost 4 bases and the J segment 3 bases; nucleotides outside the gene matches: 6. The CDR3 length is 15 residues. CDR1 is SNHLY, CDR2 FYNNEI, per germline. The chain's CDR3 is CASSGWRGGKETQYF. For the CDR3, the DNA is TGTGCCAGCAGTGGGTGGCGGGGGGGCAAAGAGACCCAGTACTTC. Complete variable domain (other parts from reference TRBV2 and TRBJ2-5): EPEVTQTPSHQVTQMGQEVILRCVPISNHLYFYWYRQILGQKVEFLVSFYNNEISEKSEIFDDQFSVERPDGSNFTLKIRSTKLEDSAMYFCASSGWRGGKETQYFGPGTRLLVL.

This clone showed up just once. The chain uses TRBV5-1 and TRBJ1-2; 7 bases are a match to TRBD1. Germline V gene lookup returns CDR1 SGHRS and CDR2 YFSETQ. This CDR3 contains 16 residues. V was pared by 4 bases and J by 7 bases, with 16 bases of the junction left unmatched. The DNA for the CDR3 is TGCGCCAGCAGCCCGCCCCACCAGACAGGGCGTGGTGGCTACACCTTC. It translates to CASSPPHQTGRGGYTF.

V usage is TRBV6-5 and J usage is TRBJ1-4; no clear D. V dropped 6 bases and J dropped 2 bases, with 7 bases sitting between them. This CDR3 region has 13 residues. Germline V CDR1 and CDR2: MNHEY, SVGAGI. CDR3 nucleotide sequence: TGTGCCAGCAGCCCCCCCACTAATGAAAAACTGTTTTTT. Its protein is CASSPPTNEKLFF.

This chain uses TRBV7-2 with TRBJ2-7; tentatively, D is TRBD1 (6 bases). Trimming stripped 1 base from V and 0 bases from J, with 13 bases between. The CDR3 has 16 amino acids. CDR1 and CDR2 (germline): SGHTA, FQGNSA. DNA of the CDR3: TGTGCCAGCAGCTTAGTTGGGGGCCGAAGCTCCTACGAGCAGTACTTC. Translated, it gives CASSLVGGRSSYEQYF.

The chain carries TRBV5-1 and TRBJ2-1, with D tentatively TRBD1 (5 bases). CDR3 length equals 13 residues. Per germline, CDR1 SGHRS and CDR2 YFSETQ. The V and J ends lost 0 bases and 5 bases respectively, with 6 bases between them. This CDR3 is CASSLVQDNEQFF. As DNA, the CDR3 is TGCGCCAGCAGCTTGGTACAGGACAATGAGCAGTTCTTC.

In this sample, this clone turned up a few times. An end of the junction differs from the germline gene, which may be a read error. In DNA form, the CDR3 reads TGTGCGAGCAAGGGACAGGGGGTTTCCGGGGAGCTGTTTTTT. This sequence encodes CASKGQGVSGELFF. The chain combines TRBV2 with TRBJ2-2, with 11 bases fitting TRBD1. The CDR3 is 14 amino acids. Germline assignment: CDR1 SNHLY and CDR2 FYNNEI.

The chain carries TRBV12-3 or TRBV12-4 and TRBJ1-4, with TRBD1 as a possible D gene (5 bases). Trimming cost V 2 bases and J 8 bases, with 6 bases left between them. The CDR3 contains 12 residues. For the CDR3, the DNA is TGTGCCAGCAGTTTAAGGGGCGAAAAACTGTTTTTT. Translated, it gives CASSLRGEKLFF.

The chain is built from TRBV6-5 and TRBJ2-7; no clear D gene. This CDR3 has 13 amino acids. Germline values: CDR1 MNHEY, CDR2 SVGAGI. The V gene lost 9 bases and the J gene lost 2 bases, with 14 bases spanning the gap. CDR3 in DNA: TGTGCCAGTGGGGATCGAGGCCCCTACGAGCAGTACTTC. Protein product: CASGDRGPYEQYF.

The chain uses TRBV6-2 or TRBV6-3 and TRBJ2-1; possible D gene TRBD1, 6 bases. The V gene's germline CDR1 is MNHEY and CDR2 SVGEGT. The V gene lost 6 bases and the J gene lost 1 base, with 13 bases spanning the gap. This CDR3 region has 15 residues. This CDR3 reads CASSLYRESYNEQFF. As DNA, the CDR3 is TGTGCCAGCAGCCTATACAGGGAGTCCTACAATGAGCAGTTCTTC.

This clone was detected only once. The chain has TRBV19 and TRBJ2-1, with TRBD2 matching 8 bases. Trimming removed 3 bases from V and 9 bases from J; junction bases left unmatched: 7. This CDR3 region has 14 residues. Germline values: CDR1 LNHDA, CDR2 SQIVND (reference sequence). CDR3 sequence: CASSIQREKSEQFF. In DNA, the CDR3 is TGTGCCAGTAGTATCCAGCGGGAGAAAAGTGAGCAGTTCTTC.

J is TRBJ2-7 and V is TRBV2; D is undetermined. This CDR3 has 11 amino acids. Germline V gene sequence: CDR1 SNHLY, CDR2 FYNNEI. Trimming left V 4 bases short and J 6 bases short, with 7 bases between. The chain's CDR3 is CASSVHSEQYF. The CDR3, as DNA: TGTGCCAGCAGTGTCCATAGCGAGCAGTACTTC. The full variable domain, rest sourced from reference TRBV2 and TRBJ2-7, is EPEVTQTPSHQVTQMGQEVILRCVPISNHLYFYWYRQILGQKVEFLVSFYNNEISEKSEIFDDQFSVERPDGSNFTLKIRSTKLEDSAMYFCASSVHSEQYFGPGTRLTVT.

The chain has TRBV7-3 and TRBJ1-1, with TRBD1 identical over 10 bases. The junction had 3 bases not matched to a gene; V was cut back by 4 bases and J by 4 bases. This CDR3 contains 14 residues. Per germline, CDR1 SGHTA and CDR2 FQGTGA. DNA for the CDR3: TGTGCCAGCAGCTCGGGACAGGGGACCACTGAAGCTTTCTTT. Its protein product is CASSSGQGTTEAFF.

A few counts support this clone. Written as DNA, the CDR3 is TGTGCCAGCAGCCATAGAGGTGGGAATGAGCAGTTCTTC. The encoded protein is CASSHRGGNEQFF. J is TRBJ2-1 and V is TRBV4-2, with D unclear. From germline, CDR1 is LGHNA and CDR2 YNFKEQ. V was pared by 3 bases and J by 7 bases, with 10 bases between. The CDR3 contains 13 residues.

The V gene is TRBV21-1, the J gene TRBJ2-2; the D call in the table, TRBD1, was not verified against the DNA. TRBV21-1 is reported as a pseudogene. The CDR3 is made up of 14 amino acids. The CDR3 DNA reads TGTGCCAGCAGCAGCTTACATGATACCGGGGAGCTGTTTTTT. This translates into CASSSLHDTGELFF.

The chain has TRBV11-2 and TRBJ1-1; D gene uncertain. The V gene lost 1 base and the J gene lost 2 bases, with 5 bases spanning the gap. The germline CDR1 and CDR2 sequences are SGHAT and FQNNGV. The CDR3 has 13 amino acids. In nucleotides, the CDR3 is TGTGCCAGCAGCTTAGGGTATAACACTGAAGCTTTCTTT. Residues: CASSLGYNTEAFF.